This is a list of T cell receptor beta chains from one sample in a study of cytotoxic CD8 clonotypes in ibrutinib-treated CLL. Profiling relied on immunoSEQ multiplex PCR, and the TCRdb table lists in-frame clones only, not all of them. The sample gives roughly 51,000 clones, more than 45% of which show up once; roughly 33% is in the top ten. The source material was PBMCs, sampled after 12 months of ibrutinib treatment. The receptor source for this set is a human donor with chronic lymphocytic leukemia. Each CDR3 is given with its conserved first and last residue. D genes are given only for firm matches. Clone size, where shown, is once, few, many, or a class for clones that have expanded.

>TRBJ1-1|TRBV27|.|.
CASSLGAQRGTEAFF
TGTGCCAGCAGTTTAGGGGCCCAACGGGGCACTGAAGCTTTCTTT
>TRBJ1-4|TRBV5-1|.|.
CASSFTGLGEKLFF
TGCGCCAGCAGCTTTACAGGGTTGGGTGAAAAACTGTTTTTT
>TRBJ2-3|TRBV29-1|.|.
CRVGVGPDTQYF
TGCAGGGTCGGGGTAGGGCCAGATACGCAGTATTTT
>TRBJ1-6|TRBV7-3|.|.
CASSLTGSSYNSPLHF
TGTGCCAGCAGCTTAACGGGGAGCTCCTATAATTCACCCCTCCACTTT
>TRBJ2-2|TRBV7-3|.|.
CASSLGTRDTGELFF
TGTGCCAGCAGCTTGGGGACACGGGACACCGGGGAGCTGTTTTTT
>TRBJ2-7|TRBV28|TRBD2|.
CATSQGGLAASYEQYF
TGTGCCACCTCACAGGGCGGACTAGCGGCCTCCTACGAGCAGTACTTC
>TRBJ2-2|TRBV18|.|.
CASSPDTGELFF
TGTGCCAGCTCACCGGACACCGGGGAGCTGTTTTTT
>TRBJ1-5|TRBV4-1|.|.
CASSQDRASNQPQHF
TGCGCCAGCAGCCAAGATCGGGCCTCCAATCAGCCCCAGCATTTT
>TRBJ1-2|TRBV28|TRBD1|few
CASFVPGQVYGYTF
TGTGCCAGCTTCGTACCGGGACAGGTCTATGGCTACACCTTC
>TRBJ1-2|TRBV19|TRBD1|.
CASSPQGQLFHYGYTF
TGTGCCAGTAGTCCGCAGGGACAGCTCTTCCACTATGGCTACACCTTC
>TRBJ2-1|TRBV18|TRBD2|.
CASSSILSGRGDEQFF
TGTGCCAGCTCAAGTATTTTGAGCGGGAGGGGTGATGAGCAGTTCTTC
>TRBJ2-7|TRBV29-1|.|.
CSAEGTRGGEQYF
TGCAGCGCTGAGGGGACCAGGGGGGGCGAGCAGTACTTC
>TRBJ1-3|TRBV30|.|.
CAWSVQGNTIYF
TGTGCCTGGAGTGTCCAGGGAAACACCATATATTTT
>TRBJ2-7|TRBV6-6|.|.
CASSSPALSYEQYF
TGTGCCAGCAGTTCACCGGCGCTGTCCTACGAGCAGTACTTC
>TRBJ2-5|TRBV7-2|TRBD2|.
CASSPFSGNQETQYF
TGTGCCAGCAGCCCATTTAGCGGGAATCAAGAGACCCAGTACTTC
>TRBJ2-7|TRBV15|.|few
CATSREGGYEQYF
TGTGCCACCAGCAGAGAGGGAGGCTACGAGCAGTACTTC
>TRBJ2-6|TRBV6-1|.|few
CASSAAYSGANVLTF
TGTGCCAGCAGTGCAGCGTACTCAGGGGCCAACGTCCTGACTTTC
>TRBJ2-1|TRBV5-1|TRBD1|.
CASSSAGGLASQQFF
TGCGCCAGCAGCTCCGCAGGGGGCTTAGCAAGTCAGCAGTTCTTC
>TRBJ2-1|TRBV2|.|.
CASSGDTDYNEQFF
TGTGCCAGCAGTGGGGACACGGACTACAATGAGCAGTTCTTC
>TRBJ1-5|TRBV4-1|.|.
CASSQDQTANQPQHF
TGCGCCAGCAGCCAAGATCAAACCGCCAATCAGCCCCAGCATTTT
>TRBJ2-1|TRBV5-4|TRBD2|.
CASSPSLAGFNNEQFF
TGTGCCAGCAGCCCCTCACTAGCGGGCTTTAACAATGAGCAGTTCTTC
>TRBJ1-5|TRBV2|.|.
CASSEVVAKDQPQHF
TGTGCCAGCAGTGAAGTGGTGGCAAAGGATCAGCCCCAGCATTTT
>TRBJ2-3|TRBV5-1|TRBD2|.
CASSTGLAGREYF
TGCGCCAGCAGCACGGGACTAGCGGGAAGGGAGTATTTT
>TRBJ1-1|TRBV5-1|.|few
CASSLLGVGEVGEAFF
TGCGCCAGCAGCTTGCTTGGCGTAGGGGAGGTAGGTGAAGCTTTCTTT
>TRBJ1-1|TRBV28|.|.
CASSVTGWAFF
TGTGCCAGCAGTGTGACAGGATGGGCTTTCTTT
>TRBJ2-4|TRBV27|.|.
CASGPGSVRNIQYF
TGTGCCAGCGGACCGGGCTCTGTCAGAAACATTCAGTACTTC
>TRBJ1-1|TRBV6-6|.|few
CASSYGPGWGTEAFF
TGTGCCAGCAGTTATGGGCCAGGGTGGGGGACTGAAGCTTTCTTT
>TRBJ1-6|TRBV30|.|few
CAWSGRANSPLHF
TGTGCCTGGAGTGGCAGGGCCAATTCACCCCTCCACTTT